These T cell receptor beta chains were read from a single sample in a study of T cells in Graves' hyperthyroidism and ophthalmopathy. TCRdb analysed the multiplex PCR reads with MiXCR anew, one entry per CDR3 protein. Of roughly 500,000 distinct CDR3 sequences in the sample, about half were seen once. The source material was peripheral blood or thyroid tissue (not recorded which). These receptors were collected from an adult woman with Graves' disease, either hyperthyroidism or ophthalmopathy (not recorded which). CDR3s include the opening cysteine and the closing phenylalanine or tryptophan. The order of the fields is D gene, clone size, J gene, V gene, CDR3 protein, CDR3 DNA. A D gene is named only where the DNA matches it firmly. For some rows the clone size is stated as once, few or many, or as a class when expanded; others skip it.

d_gene: .; abundance: once; j_gene: TRBJ1-1; v_gene: TRBV7-9; CDR3aa: CASSLSEEAEAFF; CDR3nt: TGTGCCAGCAGCTTAAGTGAGGAAGCGGAAGCTTTCTTT
d_gene: TRBD1; abundance: many; j_gene: TRBJ1-2; v_gene: TRBV5-1; CDR3aa: CASSYRTGGESYGYTF; CDR3nt: TGCGCCAGCAGCTACCGGACAGGGGGCGAATCTTATGGCTACACCTTC
d_gene: .; abundance: .; j_gene: TRBJ2-6; v_gene: TRBV7-9; CDR3aa: CASSWISVGANVLTF; CDR3nt: TGTGCCAGCAGCTGGATCTCTGTCGGGGCCAACGTCCTGACTTTC
d_gene: .; abundance: .; j_gene: TRBJ1-1; v_gene: TRBV7-9; CDR3aa: CASSLRGGAENTEAFF; CDR3nt: TGCGCCAGCAGCTTGAGGGGCGGGGCAGAGAACACTGAAGCTTTCTTT
d_gene: .; abundance: many; j_gene: TRBJ2-7; v_gene: TRBV7-9; CDR3aa: CASSLPGQWYEQYF; CDR3nt: TGTGCCAGCAGCCTACCGGGACAATGGTACGAGCAGTACTTC
d_gene: TRBD2; abundance: .; j_gene: TRBJ2-6; v_gene: TRBV10-3; CDR3aa: CAIARGLAGKAGANVLTF; CDR3nt: TGTGCCATCGCAAGGGGACTAGCGGGAAAGGCTGGGGCCAACGTCCTGACTTTC
d_gene: .; abundance: few; j_gene: TRBJ1-2; v_gene: TRBV2; CDR3aa: CASSEAGQLYGYTF; CDR3nt: TGTGCCAGCAGTGAGGCCGGCCAACTCTATGGCTACACCTTC
d_gene: .; abundance: many; j_gene: TRBJ2-5; v_gene: TRBV4-1; CDR3aa: CASSQDPNGETQYF; CDR3nt: TGCGCCAGCAGCCAAGACCCTAACGGGGAGACCCAGTACTTC
d_gene: TRBD1; abundance: .; j_gene: TRBJ2-5; v_gene: TRBV11-1; CDR3aa: CASSLAPRGLETQYF; CDR3nt: TGTGCCAGCAGCTTAGCGCCCAGGGGGCTCGAGACCCAGTACTTC
d_gene: TRBD1; abundance: many; j_gene: TRBJ2-2; v_gene: TRBV2; CDR3aa: CASRPTGGGSGELFF; CDR3nt: TGTGCCAGCAGACCCACAGGGGGCGGTTCCGGGGAGCTGTTTTTT
d_gene: TRBD1; abundance: many; j_gene: TRBJ2-5; v_gene: TRBV20-1; CDR3aa: CSARRQGSETQYF; CDR3nt: TGCAGTGCTAGGAGACAGGGTTCAGAGACCCAGTACTTC
d_gene: TRBD2; abundance: many; j_gene: TRBJ2-1; v_gene: TRBV19; CDR3aa: CASSSLADYNEQFF; CDR3nt: TGTGCCAGTAGTTCACTAGCGGATTACAATGAGCAGTTCTTC
d_gene: TRBD2; abundance: few; j_gene: TRBJ2-5; v_gene: TRBV20-1; CDR3aa: CSARGAQLAGVYIGETQYF; CDR3nt: TGCAGTGCTAGAGGGGCCCAACTAGCGGGAGTTTATATTGGGGAGACCCAGTACTTC
d_gene: .; abundance: once; j_gene: TRBJ1-5; v_gene: TRBV12-3/TRBV12-4; CDR3aa: CASSHLDFLVSNQPQHF; CDR3nt: TGTGCCAGCAGCCATCTTGACTTTTTGGTTAGCAATCAGCCCCAGCATTTT
d_gene: .; abundance: many; j_gene: TRBJ1-1; v_gene: TRBV14; CDR3aa: CASSRSRDGNTEAFF; CDR3nt: TGTGCCAGCAGCCGCAGCCGGGACGGGAACACTGAAGCTTTCTTT
d_gene: TRBD1; abundance: .; j_gene: TRBJ2-6; v_gene: TRBV20-1; CDR3aa: CSATGDSGANVLTF; CDR3nt: TGCAGTGCAACAGGGGACTCTGGGGCCAACGTCCTGACTTTC
d_gene: .; abundance: many; j_gene: TRBJ2-5; v_gene: TRBV2; CDR3aa: CASSEIFSVETQYF; CDR3nt: TGTGCCAGCAGTGAAATTTTTAGTGTAGAGACCCAGTACTTC
d_gene: .; abundance: once; j_gene: TRBJ1-4; v_gene: TRBV7-9; CDR3aa: CASSNRDKPNEKLFF; CDR3nt: TGTGCCAGCAGCAACCGGGACAAACCTAATGAAAAACTGTTTTTT
d_gene: .; abundance: .; j_gene: TRBJ1-2; v_gene: TRBV29-1; CDR3aa: CSLGTGNYGYTF; CDR3nt: TGCAGCCTAGGAACAGGGAACTATGGCTACACCTTC
d_gene: TRBD1; abundance: .; j_gene: TRBJ2-3; v_gene: TRBV5-1; CDR3aa: CASSLNGQGGTDTQYF; CDR3nt: TGCGCCAGCAGCCTGAATGGACAGGGAGGCACAGATACGCAGTATTTT
d_gene: TRBD2; abundance: many; j_gene: TRBJ2-5; v_gene: TRBV19; CDR3aa: CASSMGLVETQYF; CDR3nt: TGTGCCAGTAGTATGGGACTAGTAGAGACCCAGTACTTC
d_gene: .; abundance: .; j_gene: TRBJ1-6; v_gene: TRBV7-9; CDR3aa: CASSLRGSSPLHF; CDR3nt: TGTGCCAGCAGCTTACGGGGAAGTTCACCCCTCCACTTT
d_gene: .; abundance: .; j_gene: TRBJ2-5; v_gene: TRBV27; CDR3aa: CASSKGVLGETQYF; CDR3nt: TGTGCCAGCAGCAAGGGGGTGCTCGGAGAGACCCAGTACTTC
d_gene: .; abundance: .; j_gene: TRBJ2-6; v_gene: TRBV5-1; CDR3aa: CASSLGPGNGANVLTF; CDR3nt: TGCGCCAGCAGCTTAGGACCGGGAAATGGGGCCAACGTCCTGACTTTC
d_gene: .; abundance: many; j_gene: TRBJ1-5; v_gene: TRBV29-1; CDR3aa: CSVEEGSNQPQHF; CDR3nt: TGCAGCGTTGAAGAGGGATCTAATCAGCCCCAGCATTTT
d_gene: .; abundance: few; j_gene: TRBJ2-3; v_gene: TRBV9; CDR3aa: CASSPTTYLDTQYF; CDR3nt: TGTGCCAGCAGCCCGACTACCTACCTAGATACGCAGTATTTT
d_gene: TRBD1; abundance: many; j_gene: TRBJ1-1; v_gene: TRBV20-1; CDR3aa: CSARTGWNTEAFF; CDR3nt: TGCAGTGCTAGGACAGGGTGGAACACTGAAGCTTTCTTT
d_gene: .; abundance: .; j_gene: TRBJ1-1; v_gene: TRBV6-6; CDR3aa: CASSPRTSNTEAFF; CDR3nt: TGTGCCAGCAGTCCAAGGACTTCGAACACTGAAGCTTTCTTT
d_gene: TRBD2; abundance: .; j_gene: TRBJ2-7; v_gene: TRBV3-1; CDR3aa: CASSHGTTYEQYF; CDR3nt: TGTGCCAGCAGCCATGGGACTACTTACGAGCAGTACTTC
d_gene: .; abundance: .; j_gene: TRBJ1-5; v_gene: TRBV7-9; CDR3aa: CASSQGSGDRDQPQHF; CDR3nt: TGTGCCAGCAGCCAAGGCTCAGGGGATCGGGATCAGCCCCAGCATTTT
d_gene: TRBD1; abundance: many; j_gene: TRBJ1-3; v_gene: TRBV12-3/TRBV12-4; CDR3aa: CASSLTGGLGNTIYF; CDR3nt: TGTGCCAGCAGTCTAACAGGGGGTCTTGGAAACACCATATATTTT
d_gene: TRBD2; abundance: many; j_gene: TRBJ2-5; v_gene: TRBV6-4; CDR3aa: CASSRGTSGRGETQYF; CDR3nt: TGTGCCAGCAGTCGAGGGACTAGCGGGAGGGGTGAGACCCAGTACTTC